This T cell receptor beta chain was recorded in a study of molecular identifiers for immune sequencing clone quantification. V lost 1 base to trimming and J lost 10 bases, with 8 bases between them. The CDR3 totals 12 residues. Looked up from germline, CDR1 is SGHAT and CDR2 is FQNNGV. Ten or more counts support this clonotype. TCRdb re-called the PCR reads through MiXCR, storing one row per CDR3 protein. This table holds approximately 54,000 distinct CDR3 sequences, approximately 25% found once. The sequence derives from a human donor in good health. Some libraries in this study had Jurkat cell RNA spiked in. J is TRBJ2-1 and V is TRBV11-2, with D hard to call. The specimen sequenced was naive CD8+ T cells from blood, with Jurkat cell RNA spiked in. Sample subset: FACS-sorted CD8+CD4-CCR7+CD45RA+ naive T cells. The CDR3 sequence is CASSLALPEQFF. The DNA of the CDR3 is TGTGCCAGCAGCTTAGCCCTCCCCGAGCAGTTCTTC. The entire variable domain, with the rest obtained from reference TRBV11-2 and TRBJ2-1, is as follows: EAGVAQSPRYKIIEKRQSVAFWCNPISGHATLYWYQQILGQGPKLLIQFQNNGVVDDSQLPKDRFSAERLKGVDSTLKIQPAKLEDSAVYLCASSLALPEQFFGPGTRLTVL.